These 28 T cell receptor beta chains were all obtained from the same sample, sequenced in a study of prognosis after radiotherapy for stage I lung cancer. It was by two-round multiplex PCR that TCR beta CDR3 was amplified from genomic DNA. First-round PCR, the initial amplification, used primers specific to each TRBV and TRBJ gene. TCRdb processed the multiplex PCR reads anew with MiXCR; each CDR3 protein has one entry. This sample has fewer than 14,000 distinct CDR3 sequences, with roughly 50% found just once. Source: PBMCs, taken before or after stereotactic body radiation therapy (not recorded which). Receptor source: a donor aged 50 or older with non-small cell lung cancer.

The J gene is TRBJ2-7, the V gene TRBV15; 9 bases line up with TRBD1. CDR3 length: 15 amino acids. Germline V lookup: CDR1 LNHNV, CDR2 YYDKDF (reference sequence). Germline trimming cut 5 bases from V and 5 bases from J; bases unmatched to any gene: 10. Here the CDR3 DNA reads TGTGCCACCAGCGGAGTGGAGAGGACAGGGGACGAGCAGTACTTC. Amino acid sequence: CATSGVERTGDEQYF.

This clonotype was counted once. The chain has TRBV30 and TRBJ2-3; D unresolved. V was clipped by 3 bases and J by 3 bases, with 10 bases between them. CDR1 GTSNPN and CDR2 SVGIG come from the germline V gene (reference sequence). The CDR3 is made up of 13 amino acids. CDR3 residues: CAWRTMGTDTQYF. CDR3 DNA sequence: TGTGCCTGGAGAACCATGGGGACAGATACGCAGTATTTT. Together with reference TRBV30 and TRBJ2-3, the CDR3 gives the full variable domain: SQTIHQWPATLVQPVGSPLSLECTVEGTSNPNLYWYRQAAGRGLQLLFYSVGIGQISSEVPQNLSASRPQDRQFILSSKKLLLSDSGFYLCAWRTMGTDTQYFGPGTRLTVL.

Sample share makes this clonotype medium-sized. The chain joins TRBV6-5 to TRBJ1-6; 8 nucleotides line up with TRBD1. The CDR3 covers 17 residues. Germline V gene sequence: CDR1 MNHEY, CDR2 SVGAGI. V gave up 0 bases and J gave up 6 bases; unmatched junction bases: 7. The CDR3 DNA is TGTGCCAGCAGTTACTCCGGCAGGGGGCATGTTAATTCACCCCTCCACTTT. It specifies CASSYSGRGHVNSPLHF.

The chain is built from TRBV19 and TRBJ1-1; no clear D gene. With 4 bases removed from V and 3 bases from J, the gap between germline ends came to 9 bases. Germline V gene data show CDR1 as LNHDA and CDR2 as SQIVND (reference sequence). The CDR3 extends over 13 amino acids. CDR3 nucleotide sequence: TGTGCCAGTAGTAGAGTCGGCTACACTGAAGCTTTCTTT. This encodes CASSRVGYTEAFF.

Details on this clonotype: At one end the junction does not follow the germline gene, possibly because of a read error. The CDR3 nucleotides are TGCAGTTCTAGGACTTGGGGACAGCCCTATTGCTACACCTTC. Translated: CSSRTWGQPYCYTF. The V and J genes are TRBV20-1 and TRBJ1-2; 7 nucleotides agree with TRBD1. Germline CDR1 and CDR2: DFQATT and SNEGSKA (reference sequence). The CDR3 covers 14 residues.

By frequency in the sample, this clonotype is medium-sized. The genes are TRBV6-1 and TRBJ1-1; weak D call: TRBD1 (6 bases). Per germline, CDR1 MNHNS and CDR2 SASEGT. The CDR3 extends over 12 amino acids. Trimming cost V 7 bases and J 1 base, with 7 bases left between them. As DNA, the CDR3 is TGTGCCAGCACCAGGGGGAACACTGAAGCTTTCTTT. Its translation: CASTRGNTEAFF.

This clonotype was seen repeatedly, ten times or more. The V and J genes are TRBV5-5 and TRBJ2-7; TRBD1 matches 11 bases. Trimming took 2 bases from V and 3 from J; bases not matched to a gene: 4. The CDR3 covers 15 residues. Looked up from germline, CDR1 is SGHKS and CDR2 is YYEKEE (reference sequence). The CDR3 coding sequence is TGTGCCAGCAGCTTCCTGGGACAGGGGGTCTACGAGCAGTACTTC. Translated, it gives CASSFLGQGVYEQYF.

This clonotype was seen ten or more times. This rearrangement joins TRBV15 to TRBJ2-5, with D possibly TRBD1 on 6 matching bases. The V gene lost 0 bases and the J gene lost 5 bases, with 19 bases spanning the gap. This CDR3 contains 17 residues. From germline, CDR1 is LNHNV and CDR2 YYDKDF (reference sequence). This chain's CDR3 is CATSRDRGHQAGETQYF. The DNA for the CDR3 is TGTGCCACCAGCAGAGATCGGGGACATCAAGCCGGGGAGACCCAGTACTTC.

The chain joins TRBV19 to TRBJ1-5; a weak D match, TRBD1 (5 bases). V gave up 6 bases and J gave up 0 bases, with 18 bases separating them. Germline CDR1 and CDR2: LNHDA and SQIVND (reference sequence). CDR3 length equals 17 residues. The chain's CDR3 is CASSPTGTGSSNQPQHF. Written as DNA, the CDR3 is TGTGCCAGTAGCCCTACCGGGACGGGGTCTAGCAATCAGCCCCAGCATTTT.

As for this clonotype: Given a far larger clone just one base away, this is likely a sequencing read error. The chain recombines TRBV6-9 with TRBJ2-7, with 7 bases aligning to TRBD2. The germline CDR1 and CDR2 sequences are MNHGY and SVAAGI. The CDR3 is 15 residues long. The CDR3 coding sequence is TGTACCAGCAGCCCCGGGACTACCATCACCTACGAGCAGTACTTC. Residues: CTSSPGTTITYEQYF.

This clonotype was seen at least ten times. For the CDR3, the DNA is TGCAGCGCTGCGACGAGGAGCTCTGGGGCCAACGTCCTGACTTTC. It is translated as CSAATRSSGANVLTF. This sequence joins TRBV29-1 and TRBJ2-6, with no clear D. Per the germline V gene, CDR1 is SQVTM and CDR2 is ANQGSEA. Trimming took off 7 bases at V and 0 bases at J, with 13 bases between the two ends. The CDR3 totals 15 residues.

With regard to this clonotype: The junction departs from germline at one end; a sequencing error may be responsible. The rearrangement joins TRBV6-2 or TRBV6-3 to TRBJ2-3; a possible D gene is TRBD1 (6 bases). CDR3 length: 14 residues. Germline CDR1 MNHEY, CDR2 SVGEGT. The CDR3 loop reads CASSLTGSTYTQYF. The CDR3 DNA is TGTGCCAGCAGTCTGACAGGTAGCACATATACGCAGTATTTT.

This clonotype was recorded a few times. The CDR3 bases are TGTGCCAGCAGCTTGGAGGACGGTTTCCGGGACACCTTC. Encoded protein: CASSLEDGFRDTF. This chain connects TRBV7-9 to TRBJ1-2, with D uncertain. This CDR3 has 13 amino acids. Trimming took off 3 bases at V and 12 bases at J, with 17 bases between the two ends. The germline V gene encodes CDR1 SEHNR and CDR2 FQNEAQ (reference sequence).

The CDR3 coding sequence is TGTGCCAGCAGTGATTCGGGCTTCGGAAACACCATATATTTT. It codes for CASSDSGFGNTIYF. This rearrangement joins TRBV2 to TRBJ1-3; no clear D. Germline V gene lookup returns CDR1 SNHLY and CDR2 FYNNEI. Trimming left V 3 bases short and J 4 bases short, with 10 bases between. The CDR3 has 14 amino acids.

The table lists this clonotype with a few counts. A much more abundant neighbour one base away suggests this may be a read error. The CDR3 ends on some other residue instead of the conserved phenylalanine or tryptophan, so this is likely a read error. The chain is built from TRBV19 and TRBJ2-5; D is unclear. This CDR3 contains 13 residues. The V end was cut by 2 bases, the J end by 5 bases, with 9 bases between. Germline lookup yields CDR1 LNHDA and CDR2 SQIVND (reference sequence). DNA of the CDR3: TGTGCCAGTAGTATATCCAGCTGGGAGACCCAGTACCTC. It encodes CASSISSWETQYL.

V usage is TRBV7-2 and J usage is TRBJ2-2; 9 bases fit TRBD1. This CDR3 spans 16 amino acids. Germline CDR1 is SGHTA and CDR2 is FQGNSA. V lost 2 bases to trimming and J lost 6 bases; unmatched junction nucleotides: 7. The CDR3, as DNA: TGTGCCAGCAGCTTACGGGACAGGGAATTATCCGGGGAGCTGTTTTTT. Translated: CASSLRDRELSGELFF. Supplemented by reference TRBV7-2 and TRBJ2-2, the full variable domain reads GAGVSQSPSNKVTEKGKDVELRCDPISGHTALYWYRQSLGQGLEFLIYFQGNSAPDKSGLPSDRFSAERTGGSVSTLTIQRTQQEDSAVYLCASSLRDRELSGELFFGEGSRLTVL.

This clonotype rates as medium-sized. The V gene is TRBV12-3 or TRBV12-4, the J gene TRBJ2-1; 7 nucleotides agree with TRBD2. Trimming cost V 2 bases and J 7 bases; bases outside gene matches: 11. This CDR3 comprises 16 residues. The CDR3 DNA is TGTGCCAGCAGTTTAAGTGGGCTGGGGGGGAAGAATGAGCAGTTCTTC. This codes for CASSLSGLGGKNEQFF.

As regards this clonotype: This may be a read error: a much more frequent sequence differs by one nucleotide. The CDR3 is CSGLAGVYNEQFF. Written as DNA, the CDR3 is TGCAGCGGGTTAGCGGGGGTATACAATGAGCAGTTCTTC. The chain links TRBV29-1 to TRBJ2-1, with 9 bases that match TRBD2. CDR3 length equals 13 residues. Germline CDR1 SQVTM, CDR2 ANQGSEA. V shed 7 bases, J shed 4 bases, and the junction held 5 bases outside the gene matches.

By share, this clonotype ranks as medium-sized (0.01 to 0.1%). J is TRBJ2-7 and V is TRBV3-1; possibly TRBD2 for D (5 bases). The germline CDR1 and CDR2 sequences are LGHDT and YNNKEL (reference sequence). This CDR3 is built from 15 residues. V dropped 1 base and J dropped 5 bases, with 15 bases sitting between them. The CDR3 DNA reads as TGTGCCAGCAGCCAAGGAGACGAACTCGGGGACGAGCAGTACTTC. It yields the protein CASSQGDELGDEQYF.

In nucleotides, the CDR3 is TGTGCCAGCAGCACTAGCGGGGTCTTCCAAGAGACCCAGTACTTC. Encoded protein: CASSTSGVFQETQYF. The chain links TRBV5-4 to TRBJ2-5, with 10 bases identical to TRBD2. V lost 4 bases to trimming and J lost 1 base; unmatched junction nucleotides: 4. The CDR3 has 15 residues. Looked up from germline, CDR1 is SGHNT and CDR2 is YYREEE (reference sequence).

By sample fraction, this clonotype is medium-sized. The V and J genes are TRBV24-1 and TRBJ1-2; 11 positions agree with TRBD1. From germline, CDR1 is KGHDR and CDR2 SFDVKD. CDR3 length equals 19 residues. V lost 3 bases, J lost 1 base, and 12 bases stayed unmatched. The CDR3 reads CATSDQPGTGGSDNYGYTF. In nucleotides, the CDR3 is TGTGCCACCAGTGATCAACCAGGGACAGGGGGATCCGATAACTATGGCTACACCTTC.

This sequence joins TRBV19 and TRBJ1-6; D gene unclear. Germline CDR1 LNHDA, CDR2 SQIVND (reference sequence). V lost 6 bases and J lost 2, with 14 bases in between. The CDR3 covers 16 residues. The CDR3 coding sequence is TGTGCCAGTAGCTTAGGACCGAGGACCTATAATTCACCCCTCCACTTT. Amino acid sequence: CASSLGPRTYNSPLHF.

Regarding this clonotype: The junction departs from the called germline gene at one end, perhaps through a read error. The V gene is TRBV2, the J gene TRBJ2-2; D possibly corresponds to TRBD1 (6 bases). Germline CDR1 and CDR2: SNHLY and FYNNEI. This CDR3 is 15 amino acids long. CDR3 DNA sequence: TGTGCCAGCAGTGCTGACAGGTGGCAACCCGGGGATCTGTTTTTT. This gives the protein CASSADRWQPGDLFF.

On this clonotype: At one of its ends the junction is not consistent with the germline gene, which may arise from a read error. The genes are TRBV6-2 or TRBV6-3 and TRBJ2-2, with D possibly TRBD2 on 5 matching bases. CDR1 is MNHEY and CDR2 is SVGEGT in the germline V gene. This CDR3 region has 14 residues. CDR3 protein: CATSFSVSTGELFF. CDR3 bases: TGTGCCACCAGTTTTAGCGTGTCTACCGGGGAGCTGTTTTTT.

With respect to this clonotype: This clone may be a read error of a much larger clone one base away. The chain is built from TRBV6-1 and TRBJ1-2; D is ambiguous. Trimming pared 5 bases from V and 4 bases from J, leaving 14 bases between. The CDR3 spans 14 residues. Germline V gene data show CDR1 as MNHNS and CDR2 as SASEGT. CDR3 sequence: CASSWRWLGYGYTF. The CDR3 bases are TGTGCCAGCAGTTGGAGGTGGCTCGGCTATGGCTACACCTTC.

Turning to this clonotype: The junction differs from germline at one of its ends, possibly a read error. This chain links TRBV25-1 with TRBJ2-1; maybe TRBD2 (6 bases). CDR1 and CDR2 (germline): MGHDK, SYGVNS. The length of the CDR3 is 15 residues. This CDR3 is CASTTGEYSYNDQFF. In nucleotides, the CDR3 is TGTGCCAGTACTACGGGGGAATACTCCTACAATGATCAGTTCTTC.

The V and J genes are TRBV2 and TRBJ1-2, with unresolved D. Germline CDR1 is SNHLY and CDR2 is FYNNEI. The length of the CDR3 is 14 residues. Trimming took off 4 bases at V and 1 base at J, with 10 bases between the two ends. Written as DNA, the CDR3 is TGTGCCAGCAGTGTAGCCCGGATTAACTATGGCTACACCTTC. It encodes CASSVARINYGYTF.

The gene calls are TRBV19 and TRBJ2-5; possibly TRBD2 for D (5 bases). This CDR3 region has 14 residues. V lost 3 bases to trimming and J lost 4 bases, with 12 bases between them. Germline values: CDR1 LNHDA, CDR2 SQIVND (reference sequence). CDR3 DNA: TGTGCCAGTAGTATGTCGGGAACGGGAGAGACCCAGTACTTC. Translated: CASSMSGTGETQYF.